This paragraph covers one TCR beta chain sequence. The data were taken from a study of blood T cell repertoires in COVID-19. Across the whole study: Sources were T cells, B-cell-depleted T cells, or PBMCs; the material itself was cDNA or gDNA.

Profiling relied on immunoSEQ multiplex PCR, and the TCRdb table lists in-frame clones only, not all of them. The table includes about 190,000 clones, 82% detected once. The TCR was taken from a woman aged 55-70 years with COVID-19, enrolled during active disease. The sequencing sample was made of peripheral blood.

DNA for the CDR3: TGTGCCAGCTCACCACGTGCGGGAGGGCCTGGGGAGACCCAGTACTTC. Translated: CASSPRAGGPGETQYF. The chain joins TRBV18 to TRBJ2-5, with 9 bases identical to TRBD2. Germline V gene lookup returns CDR1 KGHSH and CDR2 LQKENI. V lost 1 base to trimming and J lost 5 bases; unmatched junction nucleotides: 8. The CDR3 is 16 amino acids.